The clone carrying this T cell receptor (beta chain) has just one count. Its antigen is undetermined. This sample is drawn from a study of T cells in narcolepsy. Across the study: Healthy controls were enrolled alongside patients with narcolepsy type 1 or type 2.

The repertoire was sequenced with immunoSEQ multiplex PCR; TCRdb's copy has only in-frame clones and lacks some. This sample has approximately 30,000 clones, with about 80% found just once. The germline V gene has CDR1 MNHEY and CDR2 SMNVEV (reference sequence). With 6 bases clipped from V and 8 bases from J, the junction kept 14 bases outside the gene matches. This CDR3 is built from 15 residues. Study results and limitations: Reportedly, autoreactive clonotypes were serially detected in patients' blood but not controls'. Autoreactive HCRT-specific and TRIB2-specific clonotypes were marked in same-patient CSF-versus-blood CD4+ comparisons. No autoreactive T cell clone sequences appeared in some memory CD4+ repertoires.

Source material: CD45RA- memory CD4+ T cells from PBMCs. The TCR originated in a human donor with narcolepsy. The V and J genes are TRBV27 and TRBJ1-1, with TRBD1 matching over 8 bases. The CDR3 DNA is TGTGCCAGCAGGACCGCCAGGGGGCAAGATGCGGAAGCTTTCTTT. It specifies CASRTARGQDAEAFF.